The present T cell receptor (beta chain) was sequenced within a study of T cells expressing NK-cell markers. Study-level background: Sequencing covered eight donors, seven HCMV-seropositive and one seronegative. Whole-study results and caveats: The contribution of dominant NKG2C+ clonotypes to CD8+ T cells in a handful of donors was roughly 1.0-7.5%. Questions lingered over whether expanded NKG2C+ T cell clones were HCMV-specific.

CDR3 length: 13 amino acids. Comment on this clonotype: Antigen: not known.

cDNA encoding TCR beta was synthesized via 5'RACE template switching incorporating UMIs. TCRdb re-called the 5' RACE reads; every CDR3 protein appears as one record, without DNA. The sample has a few hundred thousand distinct CDR3 sequences. The TCR comes from a man aged 18 to 69 in good health. The sequencing input was blood T cells: a sorted CD56 or NKG2C T cell subset, CD4+ or CD8+ T cells, or bulk PBMC T cells (not recorded which). The genes are TRBV21-1 and TRBJ1-5; the TRBD1 assignment by TCRdb is unverifiable without DNA. TRBV21-1 is a listed pseudogene. The CDR3 sequence is CASEDRGGQPQHF.